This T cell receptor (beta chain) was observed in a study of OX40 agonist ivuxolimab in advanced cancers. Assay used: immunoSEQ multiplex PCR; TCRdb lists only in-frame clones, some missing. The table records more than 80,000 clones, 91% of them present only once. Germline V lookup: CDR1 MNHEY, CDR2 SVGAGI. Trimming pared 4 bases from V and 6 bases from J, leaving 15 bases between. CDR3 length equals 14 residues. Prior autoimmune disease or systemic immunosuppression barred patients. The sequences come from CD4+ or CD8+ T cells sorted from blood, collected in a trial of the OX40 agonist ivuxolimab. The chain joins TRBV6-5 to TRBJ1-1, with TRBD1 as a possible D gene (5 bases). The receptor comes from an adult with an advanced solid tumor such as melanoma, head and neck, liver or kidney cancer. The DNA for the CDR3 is TGTGCCAGCAGTTCAGGGTTCCAGATCCCTGAAGCTTTCTTT. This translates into CASSSGFQIPEAFF.